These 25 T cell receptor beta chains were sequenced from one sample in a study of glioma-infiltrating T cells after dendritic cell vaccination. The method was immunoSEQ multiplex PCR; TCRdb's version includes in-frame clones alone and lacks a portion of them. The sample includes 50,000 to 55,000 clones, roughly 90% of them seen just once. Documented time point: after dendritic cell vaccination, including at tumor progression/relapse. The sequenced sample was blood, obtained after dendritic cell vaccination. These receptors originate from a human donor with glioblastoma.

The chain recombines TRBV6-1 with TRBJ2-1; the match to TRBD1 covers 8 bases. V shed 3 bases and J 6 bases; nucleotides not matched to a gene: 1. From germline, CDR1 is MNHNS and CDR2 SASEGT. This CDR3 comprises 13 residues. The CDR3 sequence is CASSDRGPNEQFF. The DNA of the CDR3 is TGTGCCAGCAGTGACAGGGGGCCCAATGAGCAGTTCTTC.

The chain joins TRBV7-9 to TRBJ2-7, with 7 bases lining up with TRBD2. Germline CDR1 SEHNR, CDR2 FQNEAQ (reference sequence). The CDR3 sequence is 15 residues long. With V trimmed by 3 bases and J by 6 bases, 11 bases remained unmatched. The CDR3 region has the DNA TGTGCCAGCAGCTTGGGAAGGACTAGGTCCGCCGAGCAGTACTTC. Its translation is CASSLGRTRSAEQYF.

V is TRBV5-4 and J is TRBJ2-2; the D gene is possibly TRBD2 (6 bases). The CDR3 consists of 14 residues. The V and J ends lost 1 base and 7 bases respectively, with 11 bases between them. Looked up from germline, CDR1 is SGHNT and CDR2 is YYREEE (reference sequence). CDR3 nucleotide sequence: TGTGCCAGCAGCTTGTCTGCGGGGCACGGGGAGCTGTTTTTT. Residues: CASSLSAGHGELFF.

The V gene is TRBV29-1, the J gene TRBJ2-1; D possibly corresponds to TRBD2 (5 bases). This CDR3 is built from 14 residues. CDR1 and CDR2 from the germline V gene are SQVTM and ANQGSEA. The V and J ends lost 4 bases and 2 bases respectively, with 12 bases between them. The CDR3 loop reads CSVGGLNPYNEQFF. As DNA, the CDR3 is TGCAGCGTTGGAGGGTTAAACCCCTACAATGAGCAGTTCTTC.

The CDR3 sequence: CASSRTLSTVQPQHF. CDR3 sequence (DNA): TGTGCCAGCAGTCGAACTTTAAGTACGGTACAGCCCCAGCATTTT. The chain combines TRBV7-2 with TRBJ1-5; D gene unclear. CDR1 is SGHTA, CDR2 FQGNSA, per germline. Trimming cost V 6 bases and J 7 bases, with 19 bases left between them. The length of the CDR3 is 15 residues. Combining the CDR3 with reference TRBV7-2 and TRBJ1-5 gives the whole variable domain GAGVSQSPSNKVTEKGKDVELRCDPISGHTALYWYRQSLGQGLEFLIYFQGNSAPDKSGLPSDRFSAERTGGSVSTLTIQRTQQEDSAVYLCASSRTLSTVQPQHFGDGTRLSIL.

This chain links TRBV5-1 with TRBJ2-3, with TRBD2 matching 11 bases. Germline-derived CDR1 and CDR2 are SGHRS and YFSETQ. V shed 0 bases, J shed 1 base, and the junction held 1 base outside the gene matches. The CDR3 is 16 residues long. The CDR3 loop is CASSLGGLAGTDTQYF. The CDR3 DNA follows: TGCGCCAGCAGCTTGGGGGGACTAGCGGGCACAGATACGCAGTATTTT.

The CDR3 coding sequence is TGTGCCAGCTCCGATTGGAGCAGGGATGGCTACACCTTC. Translation gives CASSDWSRDGYTF. The chain links TRBV6-5 to TRBJ1-2; TRBD1 is a possible D gene (5 bases). Germline V lookup: CDR1 MNHEY, CDR2 SVGAGI. Trimming left V 8 bases short and J 6 bases short, with 16 bases between. CDR3 length equals 13 residues.

This chain's CDR3 is CASSPATGLEQYF. Written as DNA, the CDR3 is TGTGCCAGCTCACCAGCGACAGGGCTCGAGCAGTACTTC. The chain joins TRBV18 to TRBJ2-7; 7 bases map to TRBD1. The CDR3 contains 13 residues. CDR1 and CDR2 (germline): KGHSH, LQKENI. V gave up 2 bases and J gave up 6 bases; unmatched junction bases: 4.

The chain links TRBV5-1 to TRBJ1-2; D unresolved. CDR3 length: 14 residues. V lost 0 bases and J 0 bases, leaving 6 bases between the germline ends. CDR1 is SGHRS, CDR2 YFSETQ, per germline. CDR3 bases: TGCGCCAGCAGCTTGGGCCCGGCTAACTATGGCTACACCTTC. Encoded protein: CASSLGPANYGYTF.

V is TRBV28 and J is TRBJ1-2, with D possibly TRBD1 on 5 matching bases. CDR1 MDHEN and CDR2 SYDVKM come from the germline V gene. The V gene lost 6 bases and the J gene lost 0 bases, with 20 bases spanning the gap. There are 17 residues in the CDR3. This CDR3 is CASSVFTQTATNYGYTF. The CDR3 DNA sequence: TGTGCCAGCAGCGTATTCACTCAGACAGCAACTAACTATGGCTACACCTTC.

The CDR3 loop is CASSLAEIQFYGYTF. DNA of the CDR3: TGTGCCAGCAGTTTAGCCGAAATACAGTTCTATGGCTACACCTTC. This rearrangement joins TRBV28 to TRBJ1-2; no definite D call. In germline, CDR1 is MDHEN, CDR2 SYDVKM. This CDR3 is 15 amino acids long. Trimming took off 2 bases at V and 4 bases at J, with 14 bases between the two ends.

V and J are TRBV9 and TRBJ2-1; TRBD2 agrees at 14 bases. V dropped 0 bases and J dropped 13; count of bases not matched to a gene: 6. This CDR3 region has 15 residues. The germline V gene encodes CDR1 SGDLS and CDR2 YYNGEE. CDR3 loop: CASSVEGLAGVRQFF. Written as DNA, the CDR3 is TGTGCCAGCAGCGTAGAGGGACTAGCGGGAGTGAGACAGTTCTTC.

CDR3 in amino acids: CATLDRFQPQHF. Here the CDR3 DNA reads TGTGCCACCCTGGACAGGTTCCAGCCCCAGCATTTT. The chain combines TRBV27 with TRBJ1-5; TRBD1 matches 7 bases. Germline lookup yields CDR1 MNHEY and CDR2 SMNVEV (reference sequence). The CDR3 extends over 12 amino acids. The V and J ends lost 10 bases and 7 bases, in that order; junction bases with no gene match: 7.

The CDR3 region has the DNA TGTGCCAGCAGCTTTCGTGGACAGGGGGTTGAAAAACTGTTTTTT. As protein: CASSFRGQGVEKLFF. This chain links TRBV28 with TRBJ1-4, with TRBD1 matching 10 bases. Germline loops: CDR1 MDHEN, CDR2 SYDVKM. The CDR3 consists of 15 residues. J gave up 7 bases and V 6 bases, and 8 bases lay outside the gene matches.

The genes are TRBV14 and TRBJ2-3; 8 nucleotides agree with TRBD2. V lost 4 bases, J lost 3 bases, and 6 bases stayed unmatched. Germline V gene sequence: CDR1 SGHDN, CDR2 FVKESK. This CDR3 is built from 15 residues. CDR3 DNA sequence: TGTGCCAGCAGCCGCCAACTAGCGGCGACAGATACGCAGTATTTT. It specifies CASSRQLAATDTQYF.

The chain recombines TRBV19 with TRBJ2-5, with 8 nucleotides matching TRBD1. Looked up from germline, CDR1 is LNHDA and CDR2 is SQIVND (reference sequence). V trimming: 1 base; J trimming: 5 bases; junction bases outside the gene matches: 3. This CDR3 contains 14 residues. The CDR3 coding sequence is TGTGCCAGTAGTATAGGGGGACAGGTGGAGACCCAGTACTTC. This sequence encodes CASSIGGQVETQYF.

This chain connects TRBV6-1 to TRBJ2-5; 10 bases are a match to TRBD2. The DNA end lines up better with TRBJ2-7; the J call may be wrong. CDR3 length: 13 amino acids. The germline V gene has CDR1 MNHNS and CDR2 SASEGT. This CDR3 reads CAIRASGRYEQYF. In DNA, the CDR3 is TGTGCCATCAGGGCTAGCGGGAGATACGAGCAGTACTTC.

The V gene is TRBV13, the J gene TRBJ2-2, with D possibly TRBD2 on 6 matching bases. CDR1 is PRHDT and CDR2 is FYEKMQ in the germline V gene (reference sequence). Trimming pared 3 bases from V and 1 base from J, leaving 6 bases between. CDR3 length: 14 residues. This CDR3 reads CASSLGGNTGELFF. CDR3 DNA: TGTGCCAGCAGCTTGGGGGGGAACACCGGGGAGCTGTTTTTT.

DNA of the CDR3: TGTGCCAGCAGCTTACCGTCCAGGGGAGATACGCAGTATTTT. Amino acids: CASSLPSRGDTQYF. The chain is built from TRBV7-9 and TRBJ2-3, with a tentative D call TRBD1 (6 bases). The CDR3 totals 14 residues. V was cut by 2 bases and J by 5 bases, with 11 bases left in between. The germline V gene has CDR1 SEHNR and CDR2 FQNEAQ (reference sequence).

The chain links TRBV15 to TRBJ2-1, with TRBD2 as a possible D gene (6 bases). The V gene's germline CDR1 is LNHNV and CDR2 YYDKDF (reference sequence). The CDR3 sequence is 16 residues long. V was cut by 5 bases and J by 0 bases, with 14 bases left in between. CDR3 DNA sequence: TGTGCCACCAGCGCTCGACTAGAGAGCTCCTACAATGAGCAGTTCTTC. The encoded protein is CATSARLESSYNEQFF. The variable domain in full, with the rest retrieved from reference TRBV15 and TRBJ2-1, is DAMVIQNPRYQVTQFGKPVTLSCSQTLNHNVMYWYQQKSSQAPKLLFHYYDKDFNNEADTPDNFQSRRPNTSFCFLDIRSPGLGDTAMYLCATSARLESSYNEQFFGPGTRLTVL.

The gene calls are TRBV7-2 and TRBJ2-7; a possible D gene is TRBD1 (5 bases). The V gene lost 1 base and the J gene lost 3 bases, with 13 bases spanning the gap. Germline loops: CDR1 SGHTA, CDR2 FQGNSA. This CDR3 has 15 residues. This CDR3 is CASSLVGEPYYEQYF. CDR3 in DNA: TGTGCCAGCAGCTTAGTAGGGGAACCCTACTACGAGCAGTACTTC.

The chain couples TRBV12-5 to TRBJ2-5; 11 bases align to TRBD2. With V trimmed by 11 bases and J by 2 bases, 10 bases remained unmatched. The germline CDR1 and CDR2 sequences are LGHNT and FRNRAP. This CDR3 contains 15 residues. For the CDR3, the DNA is TGTGCTTCTTCTAGCGGGAGGTATAATCAAGAGACCCAGTACTTC. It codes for CASSSGRYNQETQYF.

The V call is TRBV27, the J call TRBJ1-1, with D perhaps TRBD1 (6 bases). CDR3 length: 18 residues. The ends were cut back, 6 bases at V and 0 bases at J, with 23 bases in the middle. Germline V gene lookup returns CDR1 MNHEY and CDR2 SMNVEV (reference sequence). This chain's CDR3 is CASRSLRDIGLMNTEAFF. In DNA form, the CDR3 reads TGTGCCAGCAGGTCACTCCGGGACATAGGATTGATGAACACTGAAGCTTTCTTT.

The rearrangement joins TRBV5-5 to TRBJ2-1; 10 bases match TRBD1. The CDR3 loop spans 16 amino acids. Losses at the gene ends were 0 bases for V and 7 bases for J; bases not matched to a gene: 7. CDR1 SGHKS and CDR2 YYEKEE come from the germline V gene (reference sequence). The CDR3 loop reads CASSLGGTGAMNEQFF. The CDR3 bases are TGTGCCAGCAGCTTGGGCGGGACAGGGGCTATGAATGAGCAGTTCTTC.

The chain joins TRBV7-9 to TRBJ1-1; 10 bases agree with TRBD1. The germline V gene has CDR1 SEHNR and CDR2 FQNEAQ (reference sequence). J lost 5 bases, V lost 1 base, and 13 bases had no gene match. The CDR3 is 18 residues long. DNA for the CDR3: TGTGCCAGCAGCTTAGGCCGACAGGGGGCGCAGACTCGTACTGAAGCTTTCTTT. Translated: CASSLGRQGAQTRTEAFF.